The 27 T cell receptor beta chains given below trace back to one sample, sequenced in a study of T cell repertoires and HLA-DP antigens. These receptors' antigens are unknown. Method: immunoSEQ multiplex PCR; TCRdb's copy keeps in-frame clones and lacks some. There are around 90,000 clones in the sample; around 86% occur only once, and 1.7% lies in the top ten. Material: CD4+ T cells from PBMCs. All receptors derive from a man in his fifties or sixties in good health and CMV-seronegative.

The chain has TRBV2 and TRBJ2-7; 9 nucleotides agree with TRBD2. The V gene's germline CDR1 is SNHLY and CDR2 FYNNEI. CDR3 length equals 14 residues. J gave up 0 bases and V 7 bases, and 4 bases lay outside the gene matches. The CDR3 spells CASTLSGGSYEQYF. The CDR3 DNA reads as TGTGCCAGCACCCTTAGCGGGGGCTCCTACGAGCAGTACTTC. The variable domain in full, completed from reference TRBV2 and TRBJ2-7, reads EPEVTQTPSHQVTQMGQEVILRCVPISNHLYFYWYRQILGQKVEFLVSFYNNEISEKSEIFDDQFSVERPDGSNFTLKIRSTKLEDSAMYFCASTLSGGSYEQYFGPGTRLTVT.

This chain links TRBV5-4 with TRBJ2-3; tentatively, D is TRBD2 (6 bases). Between the trimmed V and J ends, which lost 3 bases and 4 bases, there was a span of 6 bases. The CDR3 is made up of 12 amino acids. From germline, CDR1 is SGHNT and CDR2 YYREEE (reference sequence). The CDR3: CASSSSADTQYF. The CDR3, as DNA: TGTGCCAGCAGCTCTAGCGCAGATACGCAGTATTTT.

The rearrangement uses TRBV9 and TRBJ2-3, with D possibly being TRBD1 or TRBD2 (6 bases each). Looked up from germline, CDR1 is SGDLS and CDR2 is YYNGEE. The V and J ends lost 4 bases and 6 bases respectively, with 18 bases between them. The CDR3 is 15 amino acids. This CDR3 is CASSPDPRGPDTQYF. Here the CDR3 DNA reads TGTGCCAGCAGCCCAGACCCTCGGGGGCCGGATACGCAGTATTTT.

The CDR3 region is CASSRKYEQYF. In DNA, the CDR3 is TGTGCCAGCAGTCGTAAATACGAGCAGTACTTC. The chain carries TRBV7-2 and TRBJ2-7; D is unresolved. With 6 bases removed from V and 4 bases from J, the gap between germline ends came to 7 bases. This CDR3 has 11 amino acids. Germline CDR1 reads SGHTA; CDR2 reads FQGNSA.

The chain recombines TRBV5-1 with TRBJ2-2; D gene uncertain. Germline V gene sequence: CDR1 SGHRS, CDR2 YFSETQ. Trimming pared 1 base from V and 4 bases from J, leaving 11 bases between. CDR3 length: 15 residues. The CDR3 DNA sequence: TGCGCCAGCAGCTTGCGACCTTCGGGCACCGGGGAGCTGTTTTTT. It codes for CASSLRPSGTGELFF.

This chain links TRBV5-1 with TRBJ2-1; 9 nucleotides agree with TRBD1. After removal of 2 bases from V and 16 bases from J, the junction contained 7 bases not matched to a gene. The germline CDR1 and CDR2 sequences are SGHRS and YFSETQ. The CDR3 totals 12 residues. The CDR3 sequence is CASSFSRDREFF. The CDR3 DNA is TGCGCCAGCAGCTTTTCCCGGGACAGGGAATTCTTC.

This chain uses TRBV7-9 with TRBJ2-3; D remains ambiguous. Germline lookup yields CDR1 SEHNR and CDR2 FQNEAQ (reference sequence). This CDR3 region has 14 residues. The germline V and J ends were trimmed by 7 bases and 4 bases, with 15 bases remaining between them. DNA of the CDR3: TGTGCCAGCACCCCATTGGAGCGTCCAGATACGCAGTATTTT. This translates into CASTPLERPDTQYF.

V and J are TRBV7-9 and TRBJ2-5, with D perhaps given as TRBD1 or TRBD2 (6 bases each). V lost 0 bases to trimming and J lost 3 bases, with 8 bases between them. The length of the CDR3 is 14 residues. Germline CDR1 and CDR2: SEHNR and FQNEAQ (reference sequence). Written as DNA, the CDR3 is TGTGCCAGCAGCTTAGCGGGGGGCAAAGAGACCCAGTACTTC. Encoded protein: CASSLAGGKETQYF.

J is TRBJ2-7 and V is TRBV14; no definite D call. V lost 1 base and J lost 7, with 11 bases in between. The CDR3 loop spans 13 amino acids. The V gene's germline CDR1 is SGHDN and CDR2 FVKESK. Here the CDR3 reads CASSQVIGQEQYF. The CDR3 nucleotides read TGTGCCAGCAGCCAAGTTATAGGCCAAGAGCAGTACTTC.

The genes are TRBV27 and TRBJ1-5, with D possibly TRBD1 on 6 matching bases. The V and J ends lost 4 bases and 6 bases respectively, with 13 bases between them. This CDR3 contains 14 residues. Germline CDR1 MNHEY, CDR2 SMNVEV (reference sequence). CDR3: CASSYRGAGQPQHF. Written as DNA, the CDR3 is TGTGCCAGCAGTTACCGGGGGGCTGGTCAGCCCCAGCATTTT.

This rearrangement joins TRBV7-2 to TRBJ2-3, with 11 bases aligning to TRBD2. Trimming at V came to 3 bases and at J to 3 bases, leaving 2 bases not matched to a gene. Germline assignment: CDR1 SGHTA and CDR2 FQGNSA. The CDR3 sequence is 15 residues long. The CDR3 protein is CASSFSGRETDTQYF. The CDR3 DNA is TGTGCCAGCAGCTTTAGCGGGAGGGAGACAGATACGCAGTATTTT. Using reference TRBV7-2 and TRBJ2-3 for the parts outside the CDR3, the full variable domain is GAGVSQSPSNKVTEKGKDVELRCDPISGHTALYWYRQSLGQGLEFLIYFQGNSAPDKSGLPSDRFSAERTGGSVSTLTIQRTQQEDSAVYLCASSFSGRETDTQYFGPGTRLTVL.

This chain connects TRBV18 to TRBJ2-7, with TRBD1 identical over 7 bases. Germline CDR1 KGHSH, CDR2 LQKENI. The CDR3 covers 15 residues. Trimming cost V 0 bases and J 6 bases; bases outside gene matches: 8. DNA for the CDR3: TGTGCCAGCTCACCACCGGACAGGTCCAGGAGCGAGCAGTACTTC. This translates into CASSPPDRSRSEQYF.

This chain uses TRBV14 with TRBJ2-1; D remains unclear. With 4 bases removed from V and 2 bases from J, the gap between germline ends came to 18 bases. From germline, CDR1 is SGHDN and CDR2 FVKESK. This CDR3 has 17 amino acids. The CDR3 protein is CASSPPRAVPTYNEQFF. CDR3 nucleotides: TGTGCCAGCAGCCCGCCTCGGGCCGTGCCAACCTACAATGAGCAGTTCTTC.

The rearrangement uses TRBV6-5 and TRBJ2-2; D gene unclear. This CDR3 has 14 amino acids. The V gene's germline CDR1 is MNHEY and CDR2 SVGAGI. Deletions cut 2 bases from V and 6 bases from J, with 10 bases between. The CDR3 sequence is CASSYGQRAGELFF. In nucleotides, the CDR3 is TGTGCCAGCAGTTACGGCCAGCGTGCCGGGGAGCTGTTTTTT.

This clone has only one observation. The chain uses TRBV2 and TRBJ2-7, with D possibly TRBD1 on 8 matching bases. Deletions cut 6 bases from V and 4 bases from J, with 19 bases between. CDR1 is SNHLY, CDR2 FYNNEI, per germline. CDR3 length: 15 amino acids. CDR3 nucleotide sequence: TGTGCCAGCAGCTCGAAACAGGGGGGGTTGTACGAGCAGTACTTC. It is translated as CASSSKQGGLYEQYF. Together with reference TRBV2 and TRBJ2-7, the CDR3 gives the full variable domain: EPEVTQTPSHQVTQMGQEVILRCVPISNHLYFYWYRQILGQKVEFLVSFYNNEISEKSEIFDDQFSVERPDGSNFTLKIRSTKLEDSAMYFCASSSKQGGLYEQYFGPGTRLTVT.

The chain has TRBV7-9 and TRBJ2-3, with 9 positions matching TRBD2. CDR1 is SEHNR, CDR2 FQNEAQ, per germline (reference sequence). This CDR3 comprises 17 residues. V shed 1 base, J shed 1 base, and the junction held 6 bases outside the gene matches. CDR3 loop: CASSLGAAGGRTDTQYF. DNA of the CDR3: TGTGCCAGCAGCTTAGGTGCAGCGGGGGGACGCACAGATACGCAGTATTTT.

The chain uses TRBV28 and TRBJ1-5; D may be TRBD1 (6 bases). Germline lookup yields CDR1 MDHEN and CDR2 SYDVKM. V gave up 2 bases and J gave up 7 bases, with 15 bases separating them. CDR3 length equals 15 residues. The CDR3 sequence: CASSLVQGVKQPQHF. The CDR3 nucleotides are TGTGCCAGCAGTTTAGTACAGGGAGTGAAGCAGCCCCAGCATTTT.

V usage is TRBV11-2 and J usage is TRBJ1-1, with 7 nucleotides matching TRBD1. The trim removed 6 bases at V and 5 bases at J, leaving 9 bases unmatched. Germline CDR1 reads SGHAT; CDR2 reads FQNNGV. CDR3 length: 14 residues. CDR3: CASRPQGIGTEAFF. In DNA form, the CDR3 reads TGTGCCAGCAGGCCACAGGGGATCGGGACTGAAGCTTTCTTT.

V is TRBV5-5 and J is TRBJ1-5; D call uncertain. Germline V gene lookup returns CDR1 SGHKS and CDR2 YYEKEE (reference sequence). This CDR3 contains 14 residues. V was pared by 0 bases and J by 9 bases, with 13 bases between. The CDR3 is CASSLGQDPSPQHF. DNA for the CDR3: TGTGCCAGCAGCTTGGGTCAGGACCCCTCGCCCCAGCATTTT.

This chain uses TRBV7-3 with TRBJ2-5, with D possibly being TRBD1 (6 bases). CDR3 length equals 15 residues. Germline V CDR1 and CDR2: SGHTA, FQGTGA. V was pared by 2 bases and J by 3 bases, with 13 bases between. The chain's CDR3 is CASSLVRGGKETQYF. The CDR3 coding sequence is TGTGCCAGCAGCTTAGTCAGGGGTGGAAAAGAGACCCAGTACTTC.

The V and J genes are TRBV5-1 and TRBJ1-5; no definite D call. V shed 4 bases and J shed 7 bases, with 9 bases lying between them. The CDR3 covers 12 residues. Germline-derived CDR1 and CDR2 are SGHRS and YFSETQ. CDR3 bases: TGCGCCAGCAGCCCGTCCGGCCAGCCCCAGCATTTT. Translated, it gives CASSPSGQPQHF.

The chain uses TRBV7-3 and TRBJ2-6; possibly TRBD1 for D (6 bases). Germline values: CDR1 SGHTA, CDR2 FQGTGA. This CDR3 has 16 residues. Trimming took off 9 bases at V and 4 bases at J, with 19 bases between the two ends. Written as DNA, the CDR3 is TGTGCCAGTACGGTTAACAGGGTCGCCGGGGCCAACGTCCTGACTTTC. As protein: CASTVNRVAGANVLTF.

The chain is built from TRBV5-4 and TRBJ1-3; D unclear. The CDR3 has 19 residues. V gave up 3 bases and J gave up 0 bases, with 22 bases separating them. Looked up from germline, CDR1 is SGHNT and CDR2 is YYREEE (reference sequence). The CDR3 nucleotides read TGTGCCAGCAGCTCCCGGGTGGCCGTCCACCCAAGCTCTGGAAACACCATATATTTT. Its protein is CASSSRVAVHPSSGNTIYF.

This clone came up once. The CDR3 spells CASRRANSNQETQYF. The CDR3 region has the DNA TGTGCCAGTAGGCGGGCGAACTCCAACCAAGAGACCCAGTACTTC. The chain uses TRBV19 and TRBJ2-5, with D maybe TRBD2 (5 bases). CDR1 is LNHDA and CDR2 is SQIVND in the germline V gene (reference sequence). The CDR3 covers 15 residues. The germline V and J ends were trimmed by 6 bases and 0 bases, with 14 bases remaining between them.

V gene TRBV9 combines with J gene TRBJ2-2; D may be TRBD1 (6 bases). Germline V gives CDR1 SGDLS, CDR2 YYNGEE. CDR3 length equals 14 residues. V gave up 4 bases and J gave up 8 bases, with 15 bases separating them. The CDR3 region is CASSFRTESGELFF. The CDR3 DNA follows: TGTGCCAGCAGCTTTCGGACAGAGTCAGGGGAGCTGTTTTTT.

The rearrangement joins TRBV4-1 to TRBJ2-7; D unclear. Germline V lookup: CDR1 MGHRA, CDR2 YSYEKL. The CDR3 covers 14 residues. Trimming left V 0 bases short and J 3 bases short, with 9 bases between. CDR3 nucleotides: TGCGCCAGCAGCCAAGATTTGGCCCGCTACGAGCAGTACTTC. It encodes CASSQDLARYEQYF.

The CDR3 reads CASSFGAGGTDTQYF. The CDR3 DNA is TGTGCCAGCAGCTTTGGGGCAGGGGGCACAGATACGCAGTATTTT. The rearrangement joins TRBV5-4 to TRBJ2-3; TRBD1 is a possible D gene (6 bases). Trimming took off 2 bases at V and 1 base at J, with 11 bases between the two ends. CDR1 SGHNT and CDR2 YYREEE come from the germline V gene (reference sequence). The CDR3 is 15 amino acids.